This T cell receptor (beta chain) was sequenced for a study of CXCR3-negative and CXCR3-positive naive CD8 T cells (dated by TCRdb to between 2019 and 2020). About the investigation overall: About 135 million TRB reads were obtained in total, roughly 1.5 +/- 0.3 million reads per library. Data from around ten donors, pooled across two independent experiments, went into the diversity and physicochemical repertoire analyses. For the TRBV-TRBJ cluster analysis, the naive subsets came from a handful of donors, while the memory cells came from 3 donors.

In regard to this clonotype: This clone's antigen is unknown.

For every CD8+ T cell subset, 300,000 cells were flow-sorted straight into RLT lysis buffer, and each subset was sorted in triplicate. Naive CD8+ T cells were defined stringently as CD45RO-CCR7+CD27+CD95- to exclude memory contaminants. Using standard density gradient centrifugation, peripheral blood mononuclear cells were isolated from buffy coats. A FACSAria III was used to flow-sort naive CD8+ T cells into CXCR3-negative and CXCR3-positive populations. Total RNA was extracted from sorted cells with an RNeasy Mini Kit. Overall results and qualifications from the work: Because surface CD5, which is linked to self-reactivity in mice, was comparable between the naive subsets, TCR interaction strength was also inferred from TRB CDR3 physicochemical properties. Repertoire diversity was comparably high in both naive subsets but much lower in memory CD8+ T cells. Freshly isolated PBMCs were used for most assays because CXCR3 expression partially decreased after cryopreservation. Naive CXCR3-negative and CXCR3-positive cells from the same donor showed similar TRBV-TRBJ usage, whereas memory cells showed distinct patterns. Compared with CXCR3-negative naive cells, CXCR3-positive naive cells had TRB CDR3s with higher hydrophobicity (lower Kidera factor 4), lower energy, and higher strength and volume indices.

Including the terminal cysteine and phenylalanine, the CDR3 comprises 15 residues. No DNA is recorded. The germline V gene supplies CDR1 LGHNA and CDR2 YNFKEQ. The instrument was a NextSeq 550. The Human TCR Profiling Kit (MiLaboratory) was used to make UMI-labeled 5' RACE TRB cDNA libraries. cDNA synthesis used the entire amount of extracted RNA, and PCR amplification then used the entire amount of cDNA produced. Libraries were prepared in parallel with an identical number of PCR cycles. In the authors' own workflow: MIGEC and MiXCR extracted about 54,000 +/- 9,700 unique UMI-labeled TRB cDNA molecules per library, requiring at least two reads per UMI. Each library averaged 40,000 +/- 10,000 functional in-frame TRB CDR3 nucleotide clonotypes without stop codons. Diversity metrics, including normalized Shannon-Wiener and Chao1, were computed in VDJtools after downsampling to 5000 UMI-labeled TRB molecules per sample. VDJtools was used to calculate clonotype-size-weighted physicochemical properties of the central five CDR3 residues, namely interaction energy, strength, volume and Kidera factor 4. Based on TCRdb reprocessing of the reads, there is one entry per CDR3 protein sequence, and DNA is missing. The V and J calls here are based on TCRdb, not the publication. The table kept for this sample lists 150,000 or so distinct CDR3 sequences. The ten top clones hold 0.45% to 0.55% of the sample.

This sequence uses TRBV4-2 and TRBJ2-2. The material sequenced was naive CXCR3+ CD8+ T cells from blood. This sample's cell subset or site label indicates: CD45RO-CCR7+CD27+CD95- naive CD8+ T cells expressing CXCR3 (TNR3+). This TCR derives from a human donor in good health. Some clones in this sample may be carry-over from other donors' samples. The CDR3 amino acid sequence is: CASSTAVLNTGELFF.